These T cell receptor beta chains were read from a single sample in a study of OX40 agonist ivuxolimab in advanced cancers. Sequenced by immunoSEQ multiplex PCR; TCRdb stores in-frame clones only, minus some. Of more than 35,000 clones in the sample, about 74% were seen once. The source material was CD4+ or CD8+ T cells sorted from blood, sampled in a trial of the OX40 agonist ivuxolimab. The origin of the receptors is an adult with an advanced solid tumor such as melanoma, head and neck, liver or kidney cancer. Both conserved end residues are part of each CDR3. A D gene is named only where the DNA matches it firmly. Expanded clones are given a class, and other clones once, few, many or no size at all.

d_call,v_call,j_call,clone_size,cdr3_nt,cdr3_aa
TRBD2,TRBV11-3,TRBJ2-2,.,TGTGCCAGCAGCCCGAAGACTAGCGGGGGGGAGCTGTTTTTT,CASSPKTSGGELFF
TRBD2,TRBV15,TRBJ2-5,.,TGTGCCACCAGCGTAACCCGGGGACTAGCGGGAGATCACCAGTACTTC,CATSVTRGLAGDHQYF
TRBD1,TRBV23-1,TRBJ1-5,.,TGCGCCAGCAGTCAATCCCCGGCGGGACAGTATAGCAATCAGCCCCAGCATTTT,CASSQSPAGQYSNQPQHF
.,TRBV30,TRBJ1-1,.,TGTGCCTGGAGTTGGGACCGTGACACTGAAGCTTTCTTT,CAWSWDRDTEAFF
.,TRBV7-9,TRBJ2-1,.,TGTGCCAGCAGGCAACAAACCCCGCAGGAGCAGTTCTTC,CASRQQTPQEQFF
TRBD1,TRBV6-5,TRBJ2-7,.,TGTGCCAGCAGTTACGGCCGGGACAGGGACTACGAGCAGTACTTC,CASSYGRDRDYEQYF
TRBD1,TRBV11-2,TRBJ2-3,.,TGTGCCAGCAGCCGGGACAGGGCAGGGGATACGCAGTATTTT,CASSRDRAGDTQYF
TRBD1,TRBV28,TRBJ2-7,once,TGTGCCAGTTTCCGACAGGGCGATTACGAGCAGTACTTC,CASFRQGDYEQYF
TRBD1,TRBV5-4,TRBJ1-3,once,TGTGCCAGCAGCCCAGGCGACAGGGCTTTCTCTGGAAACACCATATATTTT,CASSPGDRAFSGNTIYF
TRBD1,TRBV18,TRBJ2-7,.,TGTGCCAGCTCACCACCGACAGGGGGCCCCTACGAGCAGTACTTC,CASSPPTGGPYEQYF
.,TRBV2,TRBJ1-6,.,TGTGCCAGCAGTCAGGACAGTAATTCACCCCTCCACTTT,CASSQDSNSPLHF
TRBD2,TRBV5-1,TRBJ2-1,.,TGCGCCAGCAGCTTGGGTAGCGGGAACCCATACAATGAGCAGTTCTTC,CASSLGSGNPYNEQFF
.,TRBV5-5,TRBJ2-1,.,TGTGCCAGCAGCTTGGGGGAAATCTTCACCTCCTACAATGAGCAGTTCTTC,CASSLGEIFTSYNEQFF
TRBD1,TRBV5-1,TRBJ2-2,.,TGCGCCAGCAGCACTACGAACAGGGGCACCGGGGAGCTGTTTTTT,CASSTTNRGTGELFF
.,TRBV30,TRBJ2-4,.,TGTGCCTGGAGTGTACGCGGACCAACACTAAACATTCAGTACTTC,CAWSVRGPTLNIQYF
.,TRBV21-1,TRBJ1-2,.,TGTGCCAGCAGCAAAGGGCCAGGACCCAACTATGGCTACACCTTC,CASSKGPGPNYGYTF
.,TRBV30,TRBJ1-6,.,TGTGCCTGGAGAACAGGGATCCTCGCGGCCCTCCACTTT,CAWRTGILAALHF
.,TRBV5-6,TRBJ2-3,once,TGTGCCAGCAGCTTGGACAGCACAGATACGCAGTATTTT,CASSLDSTDTQYF
.,TRBV30,TRBJ2-5,.,TGTGCCTATAAAGTCTTAGGGAGTATCCAAGAGACCCAGTACTTC,CAYKVLGSIQETQYF
TRBD1,TRBV7-9,TRBJ2-2,.,TGTGCCAGCAGCCGATCCGGGACAGGGAACACCGGGGAGCTGTTTTTT,CASSRSGTGNTGELFF
.,TRBV18,TRBJ2-7,few,TGTGCCAGCCTCGCGGAGTCAGGGGTCAGAGGCTACGAGCAGTACTTC,CASLAESGVRGYEQYF
.,TRBV20-1,TRBJ2-7,.,TGCAGTGCTAGCGGGAAGGGCGAGCAGTACTTC,CSASGKGEQYF
.,TRBV18,TRBJ2-3,.,TGTGCCAGCTCAGGGGACACAGATACGCAGTATTTT,CASSGDTDTQYF
.,TRBV28,TRBJ1-2,.,TGTGCCAGCAGTGAGGGAGGCTATGGCTACACCTTC,CASSEGGYGYTF
.,TRBV11-2,TRBJ1-1,.,TGTGCCAGCAGCTTTTTCGTGAACACTGAAGCTTTCTTT,CASSFFVNTEAFF
TRBD1,TRBV28,TRBJ1-3,.,TGTGCCACCGTTCAGGGGGGAACTCTCTCTGGAAACACCATATATTTT,CATVQGGTLSGNTIYF
.,TRBV15,TRBJ2-6,.,TGTGCCACCAGCCCCGACTCTGGGGCCAACGTCCTGACTTTC,CATSPDSGANVLTF
TRBD1,TRBV29-1,TRBJ2-3,.,TGCAGCGTTGAAACAGGGGGTTTTACAGATACGCAGTATTTT,CSVETGGFTDTQYF
.,TRBV4-1,TRBJ2-1,.,TGCGCCAGCAGCCAAGACCCCGCCTACAATGAGCAGTTCTTC,CASSQDPAYNEQFF
.,TRBV15,TRBJ2-2,.,TGTGCCACCAGCAGAGGTAGGCTAGGAATCACCGGGGAGCTGTTTTTT,CATSRGRLGITGELFF
.,TRBV28,TRBJ1-1,few,TGTGCCAGCAGTCCGTTGGGAGGGGGCACTGAAGCTTTCTTT,CASSPLGGGTEAFF
.,TRBV30,TRBJ2-5,.,TGTGCCTGGAGTAGGACTGGGGAGACCCAGTACTTC,CAWSRTGETQYF
.,TRBV5-1,TRBJ1-2,.,TGCGCCAGCAGCTTGGACACAAACAACTATGGCTACACCTTC,CASSLDTNNYGYTF
.,TRBV10-2,TRBJ2-5,.,TGCGCCAGCGGAACCGGGGCCAGGGGAGAGACCCAGTACTTC,CASGTGARGETQYF
.,TRBV6-7,TRBJ2-1,once,TGTGCCAACGACAGACCCCCGCCATCCCCCACCTACAATGAGCAGTTCTTC,CANDRPPPSPTYNEQFF
.,TRBV7-2,TRBJ1-4,.,TGTGCCAGCAGCTCAGACCGGGAAAAACTGTTTTTT,CASSSDREKLFF
.,TRBV7-2,TRBJ2-7,.,TGTGCCAGCAGCTTTCTAGCAAACGAGCAGTACTTC,CASSFLANEQYF
.,TRBV5-1,TRBJ2-7,.,TGCGCCAGCAGCTTGACGTTCGGGCTCCATTCGGAAGAGCAGTACTTC,CASSLTFGLHSEEQYF
.,TRBV28,TRBJ1-2,.,TGTGCCAGCAGTTTATCCCTGGAGTATGGCTACACCTTC,CASSLSLEYGYTF
.,TRBV30,TRBJ2-1,.,TGTGCCTGGAGTGTAGGGGCAGGGAGGTTGGGTAATGAGCAGTTCTTC,CAWSVGAGRLGNEQFF
.,TRBV28,TRBJ1-2,.,TGTGCCAGCAGTCAAATCACAACGTCAAAAACTAACTATGGCTACACCTTC,CASSQITTSKTNYGYTF
TRBD2,TRBV7-2,TRBJ2-2,once,TGTGCCAGCAGCTTAGCTCTAGCGGGAGCAACCGGGGAGCTGTTTTTT,CASSLALAGATGELFF
.,TRBV29-1,TRBJ1-1,few,TGCAGCGTTAGGGACTTTCAGGTGGGGACTGAAGCTTTCTTT,CSVRDFQVGTEAFF
.,TRBV7-8,TRBJ1-2,few,TGTGCCAGCAGCTTAGCGGAGGGGATCGGCTACACCTTC,CASSLAEGIGYTF
.,TRBV7-9,TRBJ1-4,.,TGTGCCAGCGGGTCCGGGCCCCGAACTAATGAAAAACTGTTTTTT,CASGSGPRTNEKLFF
TRBD2,TRBV13,TRBJ2-5,.,TGTGCCAGCAGCCAAAAGGCGCTAGCGGGAGGGCGTGGGTACTTC,CASSQKALAGGRGYF
TRBD2,TRBV18,TRBJ2-1,once,TGTGCCAGCTCACCGGCTAGCGGGAATGAGCAGTTCTTC,CASSPASGNEQFF
TRBD1,TRBV6-5,TRBJ2-5,.,TGTGCCAGCAGTTACGGGACAGGGACGGAGACCCAGTACTTC,CASSYGTGTETQYF
.,TRBV10-3,TRBJ2-2,once,TGTGCCATCAGTCCCGGCGGGGAGCTGTTTTTT,CAISPGGELFF
.,TRBV4-2,TRBJ2-1,.,TGTGCCAGCAGCCCCCCCTTTCTGTACAATGAGCAGTTCTTC,CASSPPFLYNEQFF
.,TRBV11-2,TRBJ1-5,.,TGTGCCAGCAGCTTAGGTCCCAATCAGCCCCAGCATTTT,CASSLGPNQPQHF
TRBD1,TRBV19,TRBJ2-1,.,TGTGCCAGTAGTATAGATCCGGACAGGGGTCACAATGAGCAGTTCTTC,CASSIDPDRGHNEQFF
.,TRBV5-4,TRBJ1-2,.,TGTGCCAGCAGCTCAGGGTTCGGCTATGGCTACACCTTC,CASSSGFGYGYTF
.,TRBV29-1,TRBJ1-1,few,TGCAGCGTTGTGGGAGGCACTGAAGCTTTCTTT,CSVVGGTEAFF
.,TRBV7-2,TRBJ2-2,.,TGTGCCAGCAGCCCGCCCGGGGAGCTGTTTTTT,CASSPPGELFF
.,TRBV5-1,TRBJ2-2,.,TGCGCCAGCAGCCTGTCCGGGGCGAACACCGGGGAGCTGTTTTTT,CASSLSGANTGELFF
TRBD2,TRBV5-1,TRBJ2-2,.,TGCGCCAGCAGCTTGGCCGGGAGGGCCCAAACCGGGGAGCTGTTTTTT,CASSLAGRAQTGELFF
.,TRBV11-1,TRBJ2-7,.,TGTGCCAGCAGCTCTCGGGACCCCGGAGACGAGCAGTACTTC,CASSSRDPGDEQYF